This is a list of T cell receptor beta chains from one sample in a study of regulatory T cells. Method: immunoSEQ multiplex PCR; TCRdb's copy keeps in-frame clones and lacks some. The data show about 30,000 clones, 85% to 95% seen once. Material for sequencing was conventional CD4+ T cells sorted from blood. These receptors came from a person between 18 and 30 years old with CD3G deficiency. The CDR3 runs from the conserved cysteine through the conserved F or W. The order of the fields is CDR3 DNA, CDR3 protein, J gene, clone size, V gene, D gene. D genes are given only for firm matches. Expanded clones get a size class; other rows say once, few or many, or leave the size out.

DNA: TGTGCCAGCTCAATGGGACTAGCGGACAATGAGCAGTTCTTC; CDR3: CASSMGLADNEQFF; J: TRBJ2-1; size: NA; V: TRBV18; D: TRBD2
DNA: TGTGCCAGCAGCACCCAGCGGGGCAGGACAGATACGCAGTATTTT; CDR3: CASSTQRGRTDTQYF; J: TRBJ2-3; size: once; V: TRBV7-2; D: TRBD2
DNA: TGTGCCAGCAGCCGGTACAATGAGCAGTTCTTC; CDR3: CASSRYNEQFF; J: TRBJ2-1; size: NA; V: TRBV28; D: NA
DNA: TGTGCCAGCAGCCGGAAGACTGAAGCTTTCTTT; CDR3: CASSRKTEAFF; J: TRBJ1-1; size: NA; V: TRBV6-6; D: NA
DNA: TGTGCCAGCAGCTTGAGTTGGAATGAGCAGTTCTTC; CDR3: CASSLSWNEQFF; J: TRBJ2-1; size: NA; V: TRBV11-2; D: NA
DNA: TGTGCCATCAGCGGGGGACTAGCGGGAGGAGAAAATGAGCAGTTCTTC; CDR3: CAISGGLAGGENEQFF; J: TRBJ2-1; size: NA; V: TRBV10-3; D: TRBD2
DNA: TGTGCCAGTCAGGGCCGGGGGCGGTGGGAAGATACGCAGTATTTT; CDR3: CASQGRGRWEDTQYF; J: TRBJ2-3; size: NA; V: TRBV2; D: NA
DNA: TGTGCCAGCAGCTTAGATGGGCAAGTGGAGTACTTC; CDR3: CASSLDGQVEYF; J: TRBJ2-7; size: NA; V: TRBV11-3; D: NA
DNA: TGTGCCAGCAGTCCGCCGACCATCGTCGGCGATACGCAGTATTTT; CDR3: CASSPPTIVGDTQYF; J: TRBJ2-3; size: NA; V: TRBV28; D: NA
DNA: TGTGCCAGCAGTACCCGACTAGCGGGCGAATCCTACGAGCAGTACTTC; CDR3: CASSTRLAGESYEQYF; J: TRBJ2-7; size: few; V: TRBV28; D: TRBD2
DNA: TGCGCCAGCAGCCCCGGGGGACTAGCGGGGGTCTCTGGGGCCAACGTCCTGACTTTC; CDR3: CASSPGGLAGVSGANVLTF; J: TRBJ2-6; size: NA; V: TRBV4-1; D: TRBD2
DNA: TGCGCCAGCAGCTTGGGCCTATCTTCAGCGGGAAGTTCCTACGAGCAGTACTTC; CDR3: CASSLGLSSAGSSYEQYF; J: TRBJ2-7; size: NA; V: TRBV5-1; D: TRBD2
DNA: TGTGCCAGCAGTACTCAGGGGTCGCGAGTGGAAGCTTTCTTT; CDR3: CASSTQGSRVEAFF; J: TRBJ1-1; size: NA; V: TRBV6-1; D: NA
DNA: TGCGCCAGCAGCTTGGAAGGGGAAAACATTCAGTACTTC; CDR3: CASSLEGENIQYF; J: TRBJ2-4; size: NA; V: TRBV5-1; D: NA
DNA: TGTGCCAGCAGTGACGGGAGAAAGACCCAGTACTTC; CDR3: CASSDGRKTQYF; J: TRBJ2-5; size: NA; V: TRBV6-6; D: NA
DNA: TGTGCCAGTAGTATATCGGGGGGGGGCACAGATACGCAGTATTTT; CDR3: CASSISGGGTDTQYF; J: TRBJ2-3; size: NA; V: TRBV19; D: TRBD2
DNA: TGTGCCAGCAGCGTAATGTCGAGGGGGTACAATGAGCAGTTCTTC; CDR3: CASSVMSRGYNEQFF; J: TRBJ2-1; size: once; V: TRBV9; D: NA
DNA: TGTGCCAGCTGCGCAGAAGACACTAGCACAGATACGCAGTATTTT; CDR3: CASCAEDTSTDTQYF; J: TRBJ2-3; size: NA; V: TRBV6-1; D: NA
DNA: TGTGCAAGTCGCCGCCTACGAAAGCGGAGCCTGCAAGAGACCCAGTACTTC; CDR3: CASRRLRKRSLQETQYF; J: TRBJ2-5; size: NA; V: TRBV12-2; D: NA
DNA: TGTGCCAGCACACCTGGACTAGCGGGAGCTCCGCAGTATTTT; CDR3: CASTPGLAGAPQYF; J: TRBJ2-3; size: NA; V: TRBV28; D: TRBD2
DNA: TGCGCCAGCAGCTTGGGCACATCTAACTATGGCTACACCTTC; CDR3: CASSLGTSNYGYTF; J: TRBJ1-2; size: NA; V: TRBV5-1; D: NA
DNA: TGTGCCAGCAGTCGTTTGGTCGACAGGGGATCGTGCACCTTC; CDR3: CASSRLVDRGSCTF; J: TRBJ1-2; size: once; V: TRBV28; D: TRBD1
DNA: TGTGCCAGCAGTGGTCGACAATACAAAAACTCCTACGAGCAGTACTTC; CDR3: CASSGRQYKNSYEQYF; J: TRBJ2-7; size: once; V: TRBV28; D: NA
DNA: TGTGCCAGCAGTGGCGGGGCCCCACCCCATGAGCAGTTCTTC; CDR3: CASSGGAPPHEQFF; J: TRBJ2-1; size: NA; V: TRBV2; D: NA